This T cell receptor (beta chain) is drawn from a study of CD8+ T cells in alopecia areata. Comment on this clone: The antigen remains unidentified. The same CDR3 also results from other DNA sequences found in this sample.

Whole-study results and caveats: In lesional scalp, particularly from alopecia totalis/universalis, clonality was higher than in normal scalp.

The germline V and J ends were trimmed by 1 base and 3 bases, with 12 bases remaining between them. The CDR3 sequence is 15 residues long. Germline V gene lookup returns CDR1 SGHRS and CDR2 YFSETQ. RNA extraction was followed by reverse transcription into cDNA, which acted as the sequencing template. Some clones are missing from TCRdb's copy, which holds only in-frame ones; the method was immunoSEQ multiplex PCR. The data show 150,000 to 200,000 clones, 60% seen once. Treatment meaning: oral pan-JAK inhibitor, 5-10 mg twice daily. Specimen: CD4+ T cells sorted from blood, collected at week 24, from a patient treated with tofacitinib. This sequence originates from a human donor with alopecia areata. The V gene is TRBV5-1, the J gene TRBJ2-3; either TRBD1 or TRBD2 may supply D (5 bases each). The CDR3 DNA sequence: TGCGCCAGCAGCTTGAGGGGAGTCGGGACAGATACGCAGTATTTT. Protein product: CASSLRGVGTDTQYF.